Listed here is a single TCR beta chain. Its target is unknown. These data belong to a study of graft-versus-host responses after intestinal transplantation. Whole-study findings and limits: Allografts carried high graft-versus-host to host-versus-graft clonal ratios in patients having graft-donor T cell macrochimerism. Detection of GvH clones occurred in recipient marrow, and some had their first appearance in ileum or blood.

Sequencing was performed with immunoSEQ multiplex PCR; in TCRdb, only in-frame clones are kept and a portion is missing. Among fewer than 120,000 clones listed, around 95% were seen once. The starting material was unstimulated CD8+ T cells sorted from spleen or lymph node cells, obtained before intestinal transplant. The sequence came from a human donor who received an intestinal transplant.

DNA for the CDR3: TGTGCCACCAGCGGGCCGGGACTAGATCAAGAGACCCAGTACTTC. It yields the protein CATSGPGLDQETQYF. The V call is TRBV15, the J call TRBJ2-5; 8 nucleotides align to TRBD2. V shed 5 bases and J 2 bases; nucleotides not matched to a gene: 7. The CDR3 loop spans 15 amino acids. Germline loops: CDR1 LNHNV, CDR2 YYDKDF (reference sequence). Combining the CDR3 with reference TRBV15 and TRBJ2-5 gives the whole variable domain DAMVIQNPRYQVTQFGKPVTLSCSQTLNHNVMYWYQQKSSQAPKLLFHYYDKDFNNEADTPDNFQSRRPNTSFCFLDIRSPGLGDTAMYLCATSGPGLDQETQYFGPGTRLLVL.